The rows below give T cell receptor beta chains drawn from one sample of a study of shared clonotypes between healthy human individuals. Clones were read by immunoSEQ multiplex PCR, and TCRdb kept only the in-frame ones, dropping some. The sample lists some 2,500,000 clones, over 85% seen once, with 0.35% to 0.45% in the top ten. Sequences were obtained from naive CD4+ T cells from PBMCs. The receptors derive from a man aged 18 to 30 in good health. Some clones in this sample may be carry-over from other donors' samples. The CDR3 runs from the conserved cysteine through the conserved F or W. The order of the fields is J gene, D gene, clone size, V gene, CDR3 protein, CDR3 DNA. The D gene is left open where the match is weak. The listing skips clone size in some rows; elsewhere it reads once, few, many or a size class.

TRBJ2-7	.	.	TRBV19	CASRMAREETYEQYF	TGTGCCAGTAGGATGGCCCGGGAAGAGACCTACGAGCAGTACTTC
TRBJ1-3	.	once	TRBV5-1	CASSLGGQNSGNTIYF	TGCGCCAGCAGCTTGGGGGGTCAGAACTCCGGAAACACCATATATTTT
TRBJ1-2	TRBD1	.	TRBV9	CASRPTGGGFGYGYTF	TGTGCCAGCAGACCTACAGGGGGCGGCTTCGGCTATGGCTACACCTTC
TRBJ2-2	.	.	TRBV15	CATSRVRDTGELFF	TGTGCCACCAGCAGAGTCAGGGACACCGGGGAGCTGTTTTTT
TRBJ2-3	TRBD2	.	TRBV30	CAWIPGGTTDTQYF	TGTGCCTGGATTCCGGGGGGTACCACAGATACGCAGTATTTT
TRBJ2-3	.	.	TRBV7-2	CASSPRTHADTQYF	TGTGCCAGCAGCCCACGGACCCACGCAGATACGCAGTATTTT
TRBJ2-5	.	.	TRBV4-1	CASSQEGRPSGETQYF	TGCGCCAGCAGCCAAGAGGGCAGACCCAGCGGAGAGACCCAGTACTTC
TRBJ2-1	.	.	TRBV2	CASSATWTLYNEQFF	TGTGCCAGCAGCGCCACGTGGACGTTATACAATGAGCAGTTCTTC
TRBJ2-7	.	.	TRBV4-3	CASSQGAGPFSYEQYF	TGCGCCAGCAGCCAAGGGGCGGGGCCCTTCTCCTACGAGCAGTACTTC
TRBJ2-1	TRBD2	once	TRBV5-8	CASSLGVLAVSEQFF	TGTGCCAGCAGCTTGGGGGTACTAGCGGTGAGCGAGCAGTTCTTC
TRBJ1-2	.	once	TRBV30	CAGPGPYGYTF	TGTGCCGGGCCTGGGCCCTATGGCTACACCTTC
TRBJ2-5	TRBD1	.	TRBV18	CASSPTGGPQETQYF	TGTGCCAGCTCACCAACAGGGGGCCCCCAAGAGACCCAGTACTTC
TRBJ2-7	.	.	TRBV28	CASSFVGTASYEQYF	TGTGCCAGCAGTTTTGTGGGGACGGCGTCCTACGAGCAGTACTTC
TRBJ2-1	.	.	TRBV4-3	CASSQDRTMARYNEQFF	TGCGCCAGCAGCCAAGATCGCACAATGGCTCGCTACAATGAGCAGTTCTTC
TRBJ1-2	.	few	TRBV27	CASSFEPGYGYTF	TGTGCCAGCAGTTTTGAGCCAGGGTATGGCTACACCTTC
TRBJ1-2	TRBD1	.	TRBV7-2	CASSPTWTGTFGGYTF	TGTGCCAGCAGCCCTACTTGGACAGGAACATTTGGTGGCTACACCTTC
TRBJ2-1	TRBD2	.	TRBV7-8	CASSLALPGAGGAIGEQFF	TGTGCCAGCAGCTTAGCGCTCCCCGGGGCGGGAGGAGCGATTGGTGAGCAGTTCTTC
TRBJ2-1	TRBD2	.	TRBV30	CAVRAGGNYNEQFF	TGTGCTGTTCGTGCGGGAGGGAACTACAATGAGCAGTTCTTC
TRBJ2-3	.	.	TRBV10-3	CAISETASTDTQYF	TGTGCCATCAGTGAGACGGCTAGCACAGATACGCAGTATTTT
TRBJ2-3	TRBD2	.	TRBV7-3	CASSPQRESTDTQYF	TGTGCCAGCAGCCCACAGCGGGAGAGCACAGATACGCAGTATTTT
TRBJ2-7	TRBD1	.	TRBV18	CASSPLTGTGSSYEQYF	TGTGCCAGCTCACCTCTCACCGGGACAGGGAGCTCCTACGAGCAGTACTTC
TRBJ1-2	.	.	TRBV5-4	CASSPTGGRYGYTF	TGTGCCAGCAGCCCGACGGGGGGCAGGTATGGCTACACCTTC
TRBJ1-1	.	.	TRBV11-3	CASNLEDGTEAFF	TGTGCCAGCAACCTTGAGGACGGTACTGAAGCTTTCTTT
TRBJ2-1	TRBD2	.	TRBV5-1	CASRGAGSSYNEQFF	TGCGCCAGCAGAGGAGCGGGGAGCTCCTACAATGAGCAGTTCTTC
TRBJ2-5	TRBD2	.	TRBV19	CASSIGTSAGETQYF	TGTGCCAGTAGTATAGGGACTAGCGCGGGGGAGACCCAGTACTTC
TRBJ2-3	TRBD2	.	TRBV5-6	CASSLTSVSTDTQYF	TGTGCCAGCAGCTTGACTAGCGTTAGCACAGATACGCAGTATTTT
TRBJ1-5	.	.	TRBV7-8	CASSLVVGNQPQHF	TGTGCCAGCAGCTTAGTGGTGGGGAATCAGCCCCAGCATTTT
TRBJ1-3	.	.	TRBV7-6	CASSLAPGSGNTIYF	TGTGCCAGCAGCTTAGCGCCTGGGTCTGGAAACACCATATATTTT
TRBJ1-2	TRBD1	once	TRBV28	CASRRDSYGYTF	TGTGCCAGTAGGAGGGACAGCTATGGCTACACCTTC
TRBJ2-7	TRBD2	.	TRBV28	CARETSGGLESYEQYF	TGTGCCAGAGAGACTAGCGGGGGACTCGAATCCTACGAGCAGTACTTC
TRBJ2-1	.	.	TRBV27	CASRQGYNEQFF	TGTGCCAGCCGACAAGGCTACAATGAGCAGTTCTTC
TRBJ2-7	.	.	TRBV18	CASSPPTTGGTGEQYF	TGTGCCAGCTCACCGCCAACGACAGGAGGAACGGGGGAGCAGTACTTC
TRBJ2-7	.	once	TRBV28	CASSLEGKSHEQYF	TGTGCCAGCAGTTTAGAGGGGAAGAGCCACGAGCAGTACTTC
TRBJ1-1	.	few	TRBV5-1	CASSLEGGGTEAFF	TGCGCCAGCAGCTTGGAAGGAGGGGGTACTGAAGCTTTCTTT
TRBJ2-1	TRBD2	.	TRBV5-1	CASSLQLAGGPHNEQFF	TGCGCCAGCAGCTTACAACTAGCGGGAGGGCCCCACAATGAGCAGTTCTTC
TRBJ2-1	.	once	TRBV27	CASSTSKGGNEQFF	TGTGCCAGCAGTACCTCGAAAGGGGGCAATGAGCAGTTCTTC
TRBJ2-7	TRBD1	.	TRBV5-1	CASSLNRGGQSDEQYF	TGCGCCAGCAGCTTAAACAGGGGTGGTCAGTCAGACGAGCAGTACTTC
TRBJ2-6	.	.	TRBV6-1	CASSAVGGISGANVLTF	TGTGCCAGCAGTGCGGTAGGGGGGATCTCTGGGGCCAACGTCCTGACTTTC
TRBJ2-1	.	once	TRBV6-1	CASSESGPSDEQFF	TGTGCCAGCAGTGAATCGGGCCCTTCCGATGAGCAGTTCTTC
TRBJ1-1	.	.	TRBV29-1	CSVRYRNTEAFF	TGCAGCGTTAGGTATCGGAACACTGAAGCTTTCTTT
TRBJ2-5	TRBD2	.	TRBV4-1	CASSQDLRGEWQETQYF	TGCGCCAGCAGCCAAGATCTTCGGGGGGAGTGGCAAGAGACCCAGTACTTC
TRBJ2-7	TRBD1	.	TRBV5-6	CASSSQGADEQYF	TGTGCCAGCAGCTCCCAGGGGGCCGACGAGCAGTACTTC
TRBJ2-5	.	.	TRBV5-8	CASSFSGQETQYF	TGTGCCAGCAGCTTTAGCGGCCAAGAGACCCAGTACTTC
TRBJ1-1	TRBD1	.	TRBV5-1	CASSLVGTGVAEAFF	TGCGCCAGCAGCTTGGTGGGGACAGGGGTGGCTGAAGCTTTCTTT
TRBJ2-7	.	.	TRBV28	CASSLRIGVQGTSYEQYF	TGTGCCAGCAGTTTACGGATAGGGGTTCAGGGGACCTCCTACGAGCAGTACTTC
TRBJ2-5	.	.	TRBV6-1	CASSERGWVNAETQYF	TGTGCCAGCAGTGAAAGGGGGTGGGTCAACGCGGAGACCCAGTACTTC
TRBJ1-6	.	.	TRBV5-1	CASSWGPGEDSPLHF	TGCGCCAGCAGCTGGGGGCCCGGGGAGGATTCACCCCTCCACTTT
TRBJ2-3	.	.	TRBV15	CATSRGQPTDTQYF	TGTGCCACCAGCAGAGGTCAACCGACAGATACGCAGTATTTT
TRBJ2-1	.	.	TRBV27	CASSFSALRVSQFF	TGTGCCAGCAGTTTCAGTGCTTTGAGAGTCTCGCAGTTCTTC
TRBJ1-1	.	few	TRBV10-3	CAISERGENTEAFF	TGTGCCATCAGTGAGAGAGGGGAGAACACTGAAGCTTTCTTT
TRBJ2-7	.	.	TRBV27	CASSLRGSGVQYF	TGTGCCAGCAGTTTAAGGGGGAGTGGCGTGCAGTACTTC
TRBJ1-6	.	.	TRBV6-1	CASWVGGLTLHF	TGTGCCAGTTGGGTTGGGGGGTTAACCCTCCACTTT
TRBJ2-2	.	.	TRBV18	CASSPRAGTNTGELFF	TGTGCCAGCTCACCGAGGGCCGGAACGAACACCGGGGAGCTGTTTTTT
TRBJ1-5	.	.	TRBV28	CASSLVGRGQPQHF	TGTGCCAGCAGTTTAGTGGGGAGAGGTCAGCCCCAGCATTTT
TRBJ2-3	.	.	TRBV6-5	CASSYSSGDTDTQYF	TGTGCCAGCAGTTACTCAAGTGGGGACACAGATACGCAGTATTTT